This passage covers 16 T cell receptor beta chains from one sample sequenced in a study of T cell responses to AZD1222 COVID-19 vaccine. TCRdb's table, derived via immunoSEQ multiplex PCR, lists solely in-frame clones and lacks some. Of some 100,000 clones listed, approximately 90% were seen once; the top ten hold 2.5% to 4%. Sequences were derived from peripheral blood, sampled on day 0 of AZD1222 vaccination. All receptors derive from an adult in good health.

This clone was recorded only once. This chain connects TRBV19 to TRBJ1-2; 9 nucleotides align to TRBD1. The CDR3 totals 14 residues. The ends lost 6 bases at V and 7 bases at J; junction bases unmatched: 9. Germline loops: CDR1 LNHDA, CDR2 SQIVND (reference sequence). Here the CDR3 DNA reads TGTGCCAGTAGACCGACCGGGACAGGGTCTGGCTACACCTTC. Protein sequence: CASRPTGTGSGYTF.

The genes are TRBV5-5 and TRBJ1-4; D is unresolved. Germline V lookup: CDR1 SGHKS, CDR2 YYEKEE (reference sequence). Trimming pared 4 bases from V and 2 bases from J, leaving 15 bases between. The CDR3 spans 16 residues. For the CDR3, the DNA is TGTGCCAGCAGCCCGGTTCCACGGGCCACTAATGAAAAACTGTTTTTT. Translating it yields CASSPVPRATNEKLFF.

J is TRBJ1-2 and V is TRBV6-5; 8 bases line up with TRBD1. Germline trimming cut 6 bases from V and 7 bases from J; bases unmatched to any gene: 4. CDR1 and CDR2 (germline): MNHEY, SVGAGI. The CDR3 sequence is 12 residues long. The CDR3 DNA reads as TGTGCCAGCAGGGACAGGGCGGGTGGCTACACCTTC. Its protein is CASRDRAGGYTF.

The chain is built from TRBV18 and TRBJ2-5; 10 bases match TRBD2. The length of the CDR3 is 17 residues. V trimming: 3 bases; J trimming: 1 base; junction bases outside the gene matches: 8. From germline, CDR1 is KGHSH and CDR2 LQKENI. This chain's CDR3 is CASSPPSGGTTQETQYF. The CDR3 DNA follows: TGTGCCAGCTCACCGCCTAGCGGGGGAACGACCCAAGAGACCCAGTACTTC.

CDR3 in DNA: TGTGCCAGCAGTGAATCAGCACAAGAGACCCAGTACTTC. It encodes CASSESAQETQYF. The genes are TRBV25-1 and TRBJ2-5, with D hard to call. V lost 1 base and J lost 2, with 5 bases in between. Germline V gene data show CDR1 as MGHDK and CDR2 as SYGVNS. The CDR3 has 13 residues.

The chain couples TRBV4-3 to TRBJ1-1, with D hard to call. Germline V gene lookup returns CDR1 LGHNA and CDR2 YSLEER. Trimming shortened V by 0 bases and J by 3 bases, and 11 bases separated the two germline ends. This CDR3 comprises 15 residues. The CDR3 loop is CASSQEARAYTEAFF. CDR3 bases: TGCGCCAGCAGCCAAGAGGCTCGGGCATACACTGAAGCTTTCTTT.

The chain couples TRBV6-5 to TRBJ1-2; D remains unclear. Germline CDR1 reads MNHEY; CDR2 reads SVGAGI. Between the trimmed V and J ends, which lost 4 bases and 0 bases, there was a span of 12 bases. The CDR3 loop spans 15 amino acids. The CDR3 loop reads CASSSPGTPNYGYTF. The CDR3 DNA reads as TGTGCCAGCAGTTCCCCGGGAACACCTAACTATGGCTACACCTTC.

The rearrangement links TRBV6-1 to TRBJ2-3; no clear D. The CDR3 totals 15 residues. Germline-derived CDR1 and CDR2 are MNHNS and SASEGT. Trimming took 2 bases from V and 4 from J, leaving 13 bases between them. In DNA form, the CDR3 reads TGTGCCAGCAGTGAATTTAGGCATGCCCCAGATACGCAGTATTTT. Amino acid sequence: CASSEFRHAPDTQYF.

The V call is TRBV3-1 (or the pseudogene TRBV3-2), the J call TRBJ1-1; D is ambiguous. V lost 4 bases to trimming and J lost 4 bases, with 16 bases between them. Germline V gives CDR1 LGHDT, CDR2 YNNKEL (reference sequence). The CDR3 spans 15 residues. The CDR3 DNA follows: TGTGCCAGCAGCCCGGGGATCCTACGAGGCACTGAAGCTTTCTTT. Protein: CASSPGILRGTEAFF.

This clone was seen only once. The chain uses TRBV5-6 and TRBJ2-2; D is possibly TRBD1 (5 bases). CDR3 length equals 17 residues. The germline gives CDR1 SGHDT, CDR2 YYEEEE. V lost 0 bases, J lost 4 bases, and 16 bases lay in between. The CDR3 sequence: CASSLADLVGRTGELFF. The CDR3, as DNA: TGTGCCAGCAGCTTGGCGGATCTAGTGGGGCGCACCGGGGAGCTGTTTTTT.

V and J are TRBV3-1 (or the pseudogene TRBV3-2) and TRBJ1-6; 7 bases map to TRBD1. CDR3 size: 16 residues. CDR1 and CDR2 (germline): LGHDT, YNNKEL (reference sequence). The J segment lost 8 bases and the V segment lost 0 bases, leaving 7 bases of the junction unmatched. The chain's CDR3 is CASSQEQTGSDSPLHF. CDR3 nucleotides: TGTGCCAGCAGCCAAGAGCAGACAGGGAGTGATTCACCCCTCCACTTT.

This chain connects TRBV6-5 to TRBJ1-6; no clear D. Germline assignment: CDR1 MNHEY and CDR2 SVGAGI. CDR3 length: 12 amino acids. V gave up 7 bases and J gave up 7 bases, with 8 bases separating them. CDR3 DNA sequence: TGTGCCAGCACCCAGGAAAATTCACCCCTCCACTTT. This translates into CASTQENSPLHF.

The chain joins TRBV4-2 to TRBJ1-1; the D gene is possibly TRBD1 (6 bases). The ends were cut back, 1 base at V and 4 bases at J, with 10 bases in the middle. The CDR3 spans 14 residues. CDR1 is LGHNA, CDR2 YNFKEQ, per germline. The chain's CDR3 is CASSQARGSTEAFF. The CDR3 DNA reads TGTGCCAGCAGCCAAGCCAGGGGAAGCACTGAAGCTTTCTTT.

The chain joins TRBV10-3 to TRBJ1-4; D may be TRBD1 (5 bases). Germline CDR1 reads ENHRY; CDR2 reads SYGVKD. V was cut by 2 bases and J by 5 bases, with 12 bases left in between. The CDR3 spans 15 residues. As DNA, the CDR3 is TGTGCCATCAGTGAGGGGGGTATCAGGAATGAAAAACTGTTTTTT. Protein sequence: CAISEGGIRNEKLFF.

This clone was found once. The V gene is TRBV9, the J gene TRBJ2-1; 11 positions match TRBD2. Trimming at V came to 4 bases and at J to 3 bases, leaving 3 bases not matched to a gene. CDR3 length: 15 amino acids. CDR1 and CDR2 (germline): SGDLS, YYNGEE. The CDR3 DNA reads TGTGCCAGCAGCCCGCTAGCGGGGGGCTACAATGAGCAGTTCTTC. As protein: CASSPLAGGYNEQFF. The full variable domain, with the rest looked up from reference TRBV9 and TRBJ2-1, is DSGVTQTPKHLITATGQRVTLRCSPRSGDLSVYWYQQSLDQGLQFLIQYYNGEERAKGNILERFSAQQFPDLHSELNLSSLELGDSALYFCASSPLAGGYNEQFFGPGTRLTVL.

J is TRBJ1-1 and V is TRBV10-3; D uncertain. The CDR3 extends over 14 amino acids. Per the germline V gene, CDR1 is ENHRY and CDR2 is SYGVKD. Trimming pared 1 base from V and 1 base from J, leaving 7 bases between. CDR3 protein: CAISELSANTEAFF. Written as DNA, the CDR3 is TGTGCCATCAGTGAGTTGTCAGCGAACACTGAAGCTTTCTTT.